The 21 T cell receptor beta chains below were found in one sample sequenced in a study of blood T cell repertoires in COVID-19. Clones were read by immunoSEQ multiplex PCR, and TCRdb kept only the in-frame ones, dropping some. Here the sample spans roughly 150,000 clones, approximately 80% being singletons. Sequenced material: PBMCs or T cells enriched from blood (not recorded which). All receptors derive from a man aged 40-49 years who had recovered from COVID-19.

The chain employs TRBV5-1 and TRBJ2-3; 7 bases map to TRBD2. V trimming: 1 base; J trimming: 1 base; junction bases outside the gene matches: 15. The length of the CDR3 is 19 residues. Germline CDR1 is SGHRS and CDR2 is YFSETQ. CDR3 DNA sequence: TGCGCCAGCAGCTTGCGACTAGCCCGGTCCATTACGGGCACAGATACGCAGTATTTT. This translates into CASSLRLARSITGTDTQYF.

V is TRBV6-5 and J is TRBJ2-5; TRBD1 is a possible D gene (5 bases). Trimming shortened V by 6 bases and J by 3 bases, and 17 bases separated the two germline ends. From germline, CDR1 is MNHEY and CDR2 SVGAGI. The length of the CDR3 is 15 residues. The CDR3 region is CASRTYRYSEETQYF. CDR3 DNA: TGTGCCAGCAGGACCTACAGGTACTCCGAAGAGACCCAGTACTTC.

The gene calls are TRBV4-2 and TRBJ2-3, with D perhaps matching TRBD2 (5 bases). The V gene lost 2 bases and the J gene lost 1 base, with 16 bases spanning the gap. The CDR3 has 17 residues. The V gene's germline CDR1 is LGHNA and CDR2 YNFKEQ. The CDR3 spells CASSQLSAAGGTDTQYF. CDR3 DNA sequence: TGTGCCAGCAGCCAACTTTCGGCGGCCGGGGGCACAGATACGCAGTATTTT.

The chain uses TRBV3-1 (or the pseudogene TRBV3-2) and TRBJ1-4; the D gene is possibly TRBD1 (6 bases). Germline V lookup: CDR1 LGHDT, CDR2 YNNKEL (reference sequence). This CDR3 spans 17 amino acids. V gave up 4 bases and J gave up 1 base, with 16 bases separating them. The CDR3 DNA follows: TGTGCCAGCAGCCGGTTATCGGGGGGCGGAACTAATGAAAAACTGTTTTTT. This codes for CASSRLSGGGTNEKLFF.

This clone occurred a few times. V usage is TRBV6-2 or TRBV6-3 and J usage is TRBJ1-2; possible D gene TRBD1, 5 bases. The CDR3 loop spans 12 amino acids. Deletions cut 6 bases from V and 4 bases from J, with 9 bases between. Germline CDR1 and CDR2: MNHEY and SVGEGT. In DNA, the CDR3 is TGTGCCAGCAGCCGTGACAGCTATGGCTACACCTTC. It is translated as CASSRDSYGYTF.

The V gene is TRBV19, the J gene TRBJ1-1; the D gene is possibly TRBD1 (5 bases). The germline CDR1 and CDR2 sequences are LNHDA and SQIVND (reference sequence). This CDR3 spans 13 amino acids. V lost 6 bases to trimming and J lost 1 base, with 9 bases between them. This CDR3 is CASRPQGNTEAFF. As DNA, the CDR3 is TGTGCCAGTAGACCGCAGGGGAACACTGAAGCTTTCTTT.

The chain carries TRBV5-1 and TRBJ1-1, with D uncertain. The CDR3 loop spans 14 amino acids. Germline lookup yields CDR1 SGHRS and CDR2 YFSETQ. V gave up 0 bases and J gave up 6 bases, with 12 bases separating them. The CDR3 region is CASSLEPQSAEAFF. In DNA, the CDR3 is TGCGCCAGCAGCTTGGAACCTCAGAGCGCTGAAGCTTTCTTT.

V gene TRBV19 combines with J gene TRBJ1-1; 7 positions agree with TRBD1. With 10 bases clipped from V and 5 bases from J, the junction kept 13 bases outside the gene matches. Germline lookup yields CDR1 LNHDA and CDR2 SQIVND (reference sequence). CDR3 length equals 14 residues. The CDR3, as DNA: TGTGCCACAAAGACAGGGCCGTTGGGTACTGAAGCTTTCTTT. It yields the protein CATKTGPLGTEAFF.

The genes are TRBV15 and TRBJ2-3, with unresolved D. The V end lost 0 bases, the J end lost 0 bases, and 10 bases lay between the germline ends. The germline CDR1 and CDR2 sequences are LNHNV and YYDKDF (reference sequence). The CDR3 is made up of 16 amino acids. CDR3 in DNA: TGTGCCACCAGCAGAGATACAGACCCTAGCACAGATACGCAGTATTTT. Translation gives CATSRDTDPSTDTQYF.

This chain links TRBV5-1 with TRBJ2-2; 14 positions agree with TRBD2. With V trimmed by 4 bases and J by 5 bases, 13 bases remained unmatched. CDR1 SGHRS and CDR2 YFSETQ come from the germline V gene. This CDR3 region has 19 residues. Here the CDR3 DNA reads TGCGCCAGCAGCGTCTGGACTAGCGGGGGGACGGCGTTTACCGGGGAGCTGTTTTTT. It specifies CASSVWTSGGTAFTGELFF.

The CDR3 loop reads CASSPYTGYEQFF. DNA for the CDR3: TGCGCCAGCAGCCCCTACACAGGGTACGAGCAGTTCTTC. V gene TRBV5-1 combines with J gene TRBJ2-1, with D perhaps TRBD1 (6 bases). Per the germline V gene, CDR1 is SGHRS and CDR2 is YFSETQ. Trimming shortened V by 4 bases and J by 10 bases, and 15 bases separated the two germline ends. The CDR3 sequence is 13 residues long.

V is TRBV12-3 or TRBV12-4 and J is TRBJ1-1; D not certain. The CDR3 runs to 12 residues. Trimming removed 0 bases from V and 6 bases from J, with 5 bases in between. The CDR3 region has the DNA TGTGCCAGCAGTTTAGCTGTCGCTGAAGCTTTCTTT. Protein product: CASSLAVAEAFF.

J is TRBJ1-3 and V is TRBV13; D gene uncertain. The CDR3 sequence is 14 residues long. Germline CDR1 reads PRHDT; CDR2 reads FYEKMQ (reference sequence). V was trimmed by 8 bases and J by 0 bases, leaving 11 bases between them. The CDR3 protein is CASRNLASGNTIYF. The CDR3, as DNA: TGTGCCAGCCGCAACCTGGCCTCTGGAAACACCATATATTTT.

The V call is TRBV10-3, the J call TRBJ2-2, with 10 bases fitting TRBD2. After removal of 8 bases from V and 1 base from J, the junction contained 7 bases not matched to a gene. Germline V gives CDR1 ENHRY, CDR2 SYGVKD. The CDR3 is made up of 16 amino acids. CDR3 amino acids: CAIFASGGLNTGELFF. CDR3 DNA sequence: TGTGCCATCTTTGCTAGCGGGGGCCTGAACACCGGGGAGCTGTTTTTT.

The CDR3 region has the DNA TGTGCCAGCTCACCAGGGGCCGACGGGCGGCAGCCCCAGCATTTT. It encodes CASSPGADGRQPQHF. The rearrangement links TRBV18 to TRBJ1-5; TRBD1 might be the D (5 bases). This CDR3 spans 15 amino acids. CDR1 and CDR2 (germline): KGHSH, LQKENI. Between the trimmed V and J ends, which lost 2 bases and 7 bases, there was a span of 15 bases.

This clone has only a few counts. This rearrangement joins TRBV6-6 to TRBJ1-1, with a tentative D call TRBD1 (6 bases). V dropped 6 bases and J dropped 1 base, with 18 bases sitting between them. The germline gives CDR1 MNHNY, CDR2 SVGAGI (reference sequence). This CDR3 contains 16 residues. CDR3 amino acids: CASRAESGARNTEAFF. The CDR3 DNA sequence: TGTGCCAGCAGAGCCGAATCAGGGGCCCGGAACACTGAAGCTTTCTTT.

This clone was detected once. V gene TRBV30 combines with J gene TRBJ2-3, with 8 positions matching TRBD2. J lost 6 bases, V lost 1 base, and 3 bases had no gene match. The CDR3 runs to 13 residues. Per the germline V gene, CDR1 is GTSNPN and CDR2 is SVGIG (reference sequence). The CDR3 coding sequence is TGTGCCTGGAGTGGCCCTAGCGGGGATACGCAGTATTTT. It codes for CAWSGPSGDTQYF. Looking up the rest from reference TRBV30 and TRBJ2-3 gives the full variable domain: SQTIHQWPATLVQPVGSPLSLECTVEGTSNPNLYWYRQAAGRGLQLLFYSVGIGQISSEVPQNLSASRPQDRQFILSSKKLLLSDSGFYLCAWSGPSGDTQYFGPGTRLTVL.

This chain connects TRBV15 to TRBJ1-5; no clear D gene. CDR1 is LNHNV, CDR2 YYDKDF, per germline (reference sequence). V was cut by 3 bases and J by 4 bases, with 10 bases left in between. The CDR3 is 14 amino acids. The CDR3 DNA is TGTGCCACCAGCAGGAAGAGGGAGAATCAGCCCCAGCATTTT. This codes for CATSRKRENQPQHF.

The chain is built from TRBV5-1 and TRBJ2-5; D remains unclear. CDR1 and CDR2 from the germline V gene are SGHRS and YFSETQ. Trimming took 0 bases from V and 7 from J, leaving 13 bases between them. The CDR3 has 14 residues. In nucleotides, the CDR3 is TGCGCCAGCAGCTTGGCAAGTGGCCCGTTGACCCAGTACTTC. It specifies CASSLASGPLTQYF. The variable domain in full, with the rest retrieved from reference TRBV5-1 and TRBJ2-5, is KAGVTQTPRYLIKTRGQQVTLSCSPISGHRSVSWYQQTPGQGLQFLFEYFSETQRNKGNFPGRFSGRQFSNSRSEMNVSTLELGDSALYLCASSLASGPLTQYFGPGTRLLVL.

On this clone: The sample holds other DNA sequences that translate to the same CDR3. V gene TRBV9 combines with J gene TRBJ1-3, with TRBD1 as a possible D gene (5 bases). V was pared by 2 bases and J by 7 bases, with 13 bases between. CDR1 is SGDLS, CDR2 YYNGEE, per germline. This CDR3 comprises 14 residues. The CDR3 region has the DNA TGTGCCAGCAGCGTCGTCGACAGTGGGAACACCATATATTTT. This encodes CASSVVDSGNTIYF. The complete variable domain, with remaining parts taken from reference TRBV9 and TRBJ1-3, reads DSGVTQTPKHLITATGQRVTLRCSPRSGDLSVYWYQQSLDQGLQFLIQYYNGEERAKGNILERFSAQQFPDLHSELNLSSLELGDSALYFCASSVVDSGNTIYFGEGSWLTVV.

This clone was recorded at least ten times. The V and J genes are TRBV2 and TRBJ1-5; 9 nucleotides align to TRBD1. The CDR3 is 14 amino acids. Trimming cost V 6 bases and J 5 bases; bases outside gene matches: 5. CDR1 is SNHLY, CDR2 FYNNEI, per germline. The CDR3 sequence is CASSLDRGHQPQHF. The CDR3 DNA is TGTGCCAGCAGCCTGGACAGGGGCCATCAGCCCCAGCATTTT.